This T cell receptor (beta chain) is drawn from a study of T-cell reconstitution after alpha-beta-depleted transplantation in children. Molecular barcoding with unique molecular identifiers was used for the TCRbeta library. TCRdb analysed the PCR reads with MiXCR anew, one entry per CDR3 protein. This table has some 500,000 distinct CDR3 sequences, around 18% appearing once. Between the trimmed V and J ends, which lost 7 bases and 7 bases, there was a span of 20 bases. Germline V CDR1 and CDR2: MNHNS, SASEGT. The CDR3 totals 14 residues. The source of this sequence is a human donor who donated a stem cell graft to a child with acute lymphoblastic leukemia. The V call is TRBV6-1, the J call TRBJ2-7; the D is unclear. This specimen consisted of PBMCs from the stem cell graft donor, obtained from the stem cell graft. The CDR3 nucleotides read TGTGCCAGCACCGCTATGGACCGTCTGGGGGAGCAGTACTTC. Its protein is CASTAMDRLGEQYF.